This TCR beta chain is drawn from a study of T cell responses to AZD1222 COVID-19 vaccine. Turning to this clone: Its matching antigen is unknown.

The V gene's germline CDR1 is SGHKS and CDR2 YYEKEE (reference sequence). This CDR3 spans 14 amino acids. V was trimmed by 1 base and J by 2 bases, leaving 7 bases between them. TCRdb's copy holds only in-frame clones and misses some; the assay was immunoSEQ multiplex PCR. The sample consists of over 150,000 clones, roughly 90% of them appearing once. Broader study findings: Donors were chiefly white British, with a greater number of females, and clonal diversity was perhaps underestimated.

The material sequenced was peripheral blood, taken on day 0 of AZD1222 vaccination. The V gene is TRBV5-5, the J gene TRBJ1-5; D is ambiguous. This sequence was found in an adult in good health. In DNA, the CDR3 is TGTGCCAGCAGCTTGTTCTTGGGCAATCAGCCCCAGCATTTT. Amino acid sequence: CASSLFLGNQPQHF.